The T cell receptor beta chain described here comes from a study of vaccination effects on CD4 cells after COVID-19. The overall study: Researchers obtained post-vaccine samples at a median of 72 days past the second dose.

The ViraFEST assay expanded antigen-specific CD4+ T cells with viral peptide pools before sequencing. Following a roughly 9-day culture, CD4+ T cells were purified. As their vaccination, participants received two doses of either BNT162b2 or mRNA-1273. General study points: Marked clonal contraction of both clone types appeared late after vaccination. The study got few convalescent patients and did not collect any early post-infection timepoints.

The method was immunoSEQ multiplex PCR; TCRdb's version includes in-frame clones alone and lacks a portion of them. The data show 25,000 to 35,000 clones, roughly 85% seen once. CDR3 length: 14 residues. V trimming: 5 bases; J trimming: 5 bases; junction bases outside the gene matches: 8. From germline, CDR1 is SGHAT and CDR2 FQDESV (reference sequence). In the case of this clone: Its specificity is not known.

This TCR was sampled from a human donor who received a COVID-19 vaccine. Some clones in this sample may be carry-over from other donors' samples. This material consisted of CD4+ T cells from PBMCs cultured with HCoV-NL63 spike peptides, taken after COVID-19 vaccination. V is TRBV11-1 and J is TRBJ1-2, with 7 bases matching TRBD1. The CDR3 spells CASSRDRAGYGYTF. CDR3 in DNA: TGTGCCAGCAGCCGAGACAGGGCGGGGTATGGCTACACCTTC.